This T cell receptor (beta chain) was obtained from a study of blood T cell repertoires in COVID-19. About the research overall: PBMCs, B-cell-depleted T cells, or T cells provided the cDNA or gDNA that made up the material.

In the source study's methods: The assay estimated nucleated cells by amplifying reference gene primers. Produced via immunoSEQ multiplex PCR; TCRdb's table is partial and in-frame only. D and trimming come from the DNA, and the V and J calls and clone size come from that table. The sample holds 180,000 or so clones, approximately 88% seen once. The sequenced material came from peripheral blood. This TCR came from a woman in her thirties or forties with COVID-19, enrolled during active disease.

The CDR3 reads CASNPGSDTQYF. The CDR3 coding sequence is TGTGCCAGTAACCCAGGGTCCGATACGCAGTATTTT. This chain links TRBV19 with TRBJ2-3, with D possibly TRBD1 on 5 matching bases. The CDR3 loop spans 12 amino acids. Trimming shortened V by 7 bases and J by 6 bases, and 11 bases separated the two germline ends. Germline CDR1 is LNHDA and CDR2 is SQIVND (reference sequence).